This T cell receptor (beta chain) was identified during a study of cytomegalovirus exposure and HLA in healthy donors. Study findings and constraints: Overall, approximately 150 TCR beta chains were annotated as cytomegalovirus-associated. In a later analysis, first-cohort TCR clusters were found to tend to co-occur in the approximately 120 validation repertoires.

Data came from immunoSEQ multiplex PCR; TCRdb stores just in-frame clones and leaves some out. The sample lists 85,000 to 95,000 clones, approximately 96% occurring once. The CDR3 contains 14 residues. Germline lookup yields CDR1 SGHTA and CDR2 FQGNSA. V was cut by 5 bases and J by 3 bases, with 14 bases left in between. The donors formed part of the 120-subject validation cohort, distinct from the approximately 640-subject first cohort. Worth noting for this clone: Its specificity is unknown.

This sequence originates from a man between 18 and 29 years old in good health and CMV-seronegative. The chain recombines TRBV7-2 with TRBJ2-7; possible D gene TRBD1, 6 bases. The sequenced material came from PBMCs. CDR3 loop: CASSADRGHYEQYF. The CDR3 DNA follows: TGTGCCAGCAGCGCCGACCGGGGACACTACGAGCAGTACTTC.